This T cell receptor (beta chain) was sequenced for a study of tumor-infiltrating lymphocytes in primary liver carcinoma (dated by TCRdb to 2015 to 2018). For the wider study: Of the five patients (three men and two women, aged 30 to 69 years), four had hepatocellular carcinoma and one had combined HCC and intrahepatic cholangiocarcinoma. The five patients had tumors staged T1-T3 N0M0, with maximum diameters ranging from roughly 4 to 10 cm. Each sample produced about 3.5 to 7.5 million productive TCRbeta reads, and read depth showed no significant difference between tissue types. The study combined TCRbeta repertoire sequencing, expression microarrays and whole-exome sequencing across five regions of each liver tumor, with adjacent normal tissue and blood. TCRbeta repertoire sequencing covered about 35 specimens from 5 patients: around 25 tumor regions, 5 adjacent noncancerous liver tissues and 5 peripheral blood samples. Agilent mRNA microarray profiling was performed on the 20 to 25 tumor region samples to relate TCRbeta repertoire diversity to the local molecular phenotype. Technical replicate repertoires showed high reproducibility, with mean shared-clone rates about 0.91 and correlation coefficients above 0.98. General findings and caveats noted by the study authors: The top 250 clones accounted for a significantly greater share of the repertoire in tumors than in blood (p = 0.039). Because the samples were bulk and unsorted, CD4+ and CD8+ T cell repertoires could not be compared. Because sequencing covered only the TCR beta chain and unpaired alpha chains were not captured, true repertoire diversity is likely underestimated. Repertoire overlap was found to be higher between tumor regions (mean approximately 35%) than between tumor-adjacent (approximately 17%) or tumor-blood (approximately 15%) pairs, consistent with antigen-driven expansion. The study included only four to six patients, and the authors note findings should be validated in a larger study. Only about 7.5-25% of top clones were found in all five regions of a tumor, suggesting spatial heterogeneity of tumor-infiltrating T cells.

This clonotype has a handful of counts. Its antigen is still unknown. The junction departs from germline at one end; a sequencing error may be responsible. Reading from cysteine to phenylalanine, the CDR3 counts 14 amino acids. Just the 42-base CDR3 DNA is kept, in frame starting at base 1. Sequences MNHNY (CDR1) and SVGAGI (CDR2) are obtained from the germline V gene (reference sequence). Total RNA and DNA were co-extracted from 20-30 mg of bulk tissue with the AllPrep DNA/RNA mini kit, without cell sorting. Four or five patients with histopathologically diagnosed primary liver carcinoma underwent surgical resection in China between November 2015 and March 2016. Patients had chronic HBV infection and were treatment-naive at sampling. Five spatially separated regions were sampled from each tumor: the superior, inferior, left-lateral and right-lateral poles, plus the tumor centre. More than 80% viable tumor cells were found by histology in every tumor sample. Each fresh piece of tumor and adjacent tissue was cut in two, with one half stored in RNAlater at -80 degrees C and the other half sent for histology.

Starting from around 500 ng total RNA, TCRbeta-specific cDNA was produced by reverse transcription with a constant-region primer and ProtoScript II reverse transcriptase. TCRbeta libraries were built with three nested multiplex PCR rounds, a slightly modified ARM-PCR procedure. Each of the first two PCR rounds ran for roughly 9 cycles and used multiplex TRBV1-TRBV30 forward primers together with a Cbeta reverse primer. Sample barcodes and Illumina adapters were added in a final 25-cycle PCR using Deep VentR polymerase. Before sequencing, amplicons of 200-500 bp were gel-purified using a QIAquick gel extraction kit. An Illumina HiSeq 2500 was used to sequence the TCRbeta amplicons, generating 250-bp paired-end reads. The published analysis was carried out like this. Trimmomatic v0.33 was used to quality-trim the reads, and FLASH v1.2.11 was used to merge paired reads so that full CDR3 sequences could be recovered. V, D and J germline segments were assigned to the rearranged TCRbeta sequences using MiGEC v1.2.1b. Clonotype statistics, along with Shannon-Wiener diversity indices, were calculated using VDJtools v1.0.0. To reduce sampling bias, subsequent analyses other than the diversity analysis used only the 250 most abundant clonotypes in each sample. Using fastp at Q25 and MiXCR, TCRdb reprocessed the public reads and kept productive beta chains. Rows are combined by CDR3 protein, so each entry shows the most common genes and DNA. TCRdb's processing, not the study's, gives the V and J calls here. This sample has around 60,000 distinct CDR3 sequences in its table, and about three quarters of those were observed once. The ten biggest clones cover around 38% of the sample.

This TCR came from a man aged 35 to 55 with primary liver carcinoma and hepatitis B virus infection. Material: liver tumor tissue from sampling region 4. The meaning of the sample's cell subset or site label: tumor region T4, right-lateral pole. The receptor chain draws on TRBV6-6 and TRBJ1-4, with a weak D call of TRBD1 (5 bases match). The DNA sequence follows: TGTACCAGCAGTGCCGGGGCATTTAATGAAAAACTGTTTTTT. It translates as CTSSAGAFNEKLFF.